This is a list of T cell receptor beta chains from one sample in a study of OX40 agonist ivuxolimab in advanced cancers. Repertoires were generated with immunoSEQ multiplex PCR, while TCRdb's copy carries only in-frame clones and drops some. The data show about 21,000 clones, 65% to 85% seen once. Sequenced here: CD4+ or CD8+ T cells sorted from blood, sampled in a trial of the OX40 agonist ivuxolimab. The receptors here all came from an adult with an advanced solid tumor such as melanoma, head and neck, liver or kidney cancer. Both conserved end residues are part of each CDR3. The order of the fields is V gene, D gene, J gene, CDR3 length, clone size, CDR3 DNA, CDR3 protein. A D gene is named only where the DNA matches it firmly. A row's size may be missing; if present it is once, few, many or a size class.

TRBV27,NA,TRBJ2-7,12,medium-sized,TGTGCCAGCAGTTTAGGTAACTACGAGCAGTACTTC,CASSLGNYEQYF
TRBV4-1,TRBD1,TRBJ1-2,15,NA,TGCGCCAGCAGCCGGACAGGGGGCTCTGACTATGGCTACACCTTC,CASSRTGGSDYGYTF
TRBV4-1,TRBD1,TRBJ2-1,15,NA,TGCGCCAGCAGGTTCGGGGGGACAGGGGACGGTGAGCAGTTCTTC,CASRFGGTGDGEQFF
TRBV5-4,TRBD1,TRBJ1-4,12,NA,TGTGCCAGCAGTTTAAGGGACAGCAAACTGTTTTTT,CASSLRDSKLFF
TRBV19,NA,TRBJ2-1,13,NA,TGTGCCAGTAGTTTGGCTTTATACAATGAGCAGTTCTTC,CASSLALYNEQFF
TRBV6-5,NA,TRBJ2-1,11,NA,TGTGCCAGCAGTCAATACAATGAGCAGTTCTTC,CASSQYNEQFF
TRBV6-5,NA,TRBJ2-1,14,NA,TGTGCCAGCAGTTCTGGGCTAGGGGGAAATGAGCAGTTCTTC,CASSSGLGGNEQFF
TRBV19,NA,TRBJ1-2,11,few,TGTGCCAGTAGTACCCGCTATGGCTACACCTTC,CASSTRYGYTF
TRBV10-3,NA,TRBJ2-3,13,NA,TGTGCCATCAGACTTTCCGAGCTAGATACGCAGTATTTT,CAIRLSELDTQYF
TRBV29-1,NA,TRBJ1-1,11,once,TGCAGCGCGTACGACGGCCTCGCAGCTTTCTTT,CSAYDGLAAFF
TRBV15,NA,TRBJ1-5,12,NA,TGTGCCACCAGCAAAAGCAATCAGCCCCAGCATTTT,CATSKSNQPQHF
TRBV4-1,TRBD1,TRBJ2-7,15,NA,TGCGCCAGCAGCCAAGGACAGGGTGCCGCCTACGAGCAGTACTTC,CASSQGQGAAYEQYF
TRBV2,TRBD1,TRBJ2-2,16,NA,TGTGCCAGCAGTGAAGCGTCAGGGGGCAGCACCGGGGAGCTGTTTTTT,CASSEASGGSTGELFF
TRBV5-1,TRBD1,TRBJ1-1,15,once,TGCGCCAGCAGCCCCAAGACAGGGTTGAACACTGAAGCTTTCTTT,CASSPKTGLNTEAFF
TRBV15,TRBD2,TRBJ2-1,15,NA,TGTGCCACCAGCAGAGATCTCGGACTAGCAAATGAGCAGTTCTTC,CATSRDLGLANEQFF
TRBV7-6,NA,TRBJ2-1,15,NA,TGTGCCAGCAGCTTCCAGGGTGGATTAAGCAATGAGCAGTTCTTC,CASSFQGGLSNEQFF
TRBV7-9,NA,TRBJ2-7,14,NA,TGTGCCAGCAGCTTAGTCCCTGGACAGTACGAGCAGTACTTC,CASSLVPGQYEQYF
TRBV10-1,NA,TRBJ2-3,10,NA,TGCGCCAGCAATTTACCGATTGAGTATTTT,CASNLPIEYF
TRBV11-2,TRBD2,TRBJ2-1,16,NA,TGTGCCAGCAGCTTATTCTCCGGGAGGGCCGCCCATGAGCAGTTCTTC,CASSLFSGRAAHEQFF
TRBV4-1,NA,TRBJ1-2,13,NA,TGCGCCAGCAGCCATTGGGGGGCCGGTGGCTACACCTTC,CASSHWGAGGYTF
TRBV28,NA,TRBJ1-5,13,NA,TGTGCCAGCAGACCACAGGGTTATCAGCCCCAGCATTTT,CASRPQGYQPQHF
TRBV6-6,TRBD2,TRBJ2-2,16,once,TGTGCCAGCAGGGTGCTAGCGGGAGTTTACACCGGGGAGCTGTTTTTT,CASRVLAGVYTGELFF
TRBV15,NA,TRBJ1-5,15,once,TGTGCCACCAGCAGAGATATGTATAGCAATCAGCCCCAGCATTTT,CATSRDMYSNQPQHF
TRBV19,NA,TRBJ1-2,16,few,TGTGCCAGTAGTATATCAAGGCTCGTAGGGCGCCATGGCTACACCTTC,CASSISRLVGRHGYTF
TRBV4-2,NA,TRBJ2-3,17,NA,TGTGCCAGCAGCCAAGATCCGGAGCGGATAATCACAGATACGCAGTATTTT,CASSQDPERIITDTQYF
TRBV7-9,TRBD1,TRBJ2-1,13,NA,TGTGCCAGCATCAGGGGGAGTAACGGTGAGCAGTTCTTC,CASIRGSNGEQFF
TRBV7-9,NA,TRBJ2-2,17,few,TGTGCCAGCAGCACTATGGAACCCGGGCTAGTCACCGGGGAGCTGTTTTTT,CASSTMEPGLVTGELFF
TRBV9,NA,TRBJ2-1,11,NA,TGTGCCAGCAGCGGGTACAATGAGCAGTTCTTC,CASSGYNEQFF